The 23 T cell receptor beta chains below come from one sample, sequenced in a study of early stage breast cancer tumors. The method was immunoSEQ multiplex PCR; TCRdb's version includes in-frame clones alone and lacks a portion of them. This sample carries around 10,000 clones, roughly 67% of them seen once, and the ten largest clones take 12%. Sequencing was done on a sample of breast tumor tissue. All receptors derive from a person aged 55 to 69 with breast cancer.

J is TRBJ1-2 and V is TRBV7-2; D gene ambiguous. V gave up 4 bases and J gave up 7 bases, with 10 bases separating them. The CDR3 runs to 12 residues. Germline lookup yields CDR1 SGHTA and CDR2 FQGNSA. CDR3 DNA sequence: TGTGCCAGCAGCTCGACCTTCTCTGGCTACACCTTC. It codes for CASSSTFSGYTF.

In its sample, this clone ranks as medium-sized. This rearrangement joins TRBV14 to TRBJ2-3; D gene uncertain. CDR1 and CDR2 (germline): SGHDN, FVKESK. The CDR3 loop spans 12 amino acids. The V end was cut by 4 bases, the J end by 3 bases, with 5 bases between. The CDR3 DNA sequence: TGTGCCAGCAGCCTCAGTACAGATACGCAGTATTTT. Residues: CASSLSTDTQYF.

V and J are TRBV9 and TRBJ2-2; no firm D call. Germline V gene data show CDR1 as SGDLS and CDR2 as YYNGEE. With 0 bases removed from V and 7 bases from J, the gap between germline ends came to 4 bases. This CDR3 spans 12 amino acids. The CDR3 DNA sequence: TGTGCCAGCAGCGTAGAAGGCGGGGAGCTGTTTTTT. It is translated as CASSVEGGELFF.

CDR3 coding DNA: TGTGCCAGCAGCTACACGGATAGGCAGTTCTTC. It specifies CASSYTDRQFF. The rearrangement links TRBV7-2 to TRBJ2-1; no firm D call. Trimming took 4 bases from V and 12 from J, leaving 10 bases between them. This CDR3 comprises 11 residues. Per germline, CDR1 SGHTA and CDR2 FQGNSA.

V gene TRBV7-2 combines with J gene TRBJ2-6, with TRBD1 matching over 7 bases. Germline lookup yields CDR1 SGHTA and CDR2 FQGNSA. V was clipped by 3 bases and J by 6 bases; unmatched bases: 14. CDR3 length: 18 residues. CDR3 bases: TGTGCCAGCAGCTTGTCGGGAACAGGGGCGGTGTTGGCCAACGTCCTGACTTTC. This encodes CASSLSGTGAVLANVLTF. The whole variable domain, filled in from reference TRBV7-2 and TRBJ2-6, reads GAGVSQSPSNKVTEKGKDVELRCDPISGHTALYWYRQSLGQGLEFLIYFQGNSAPDKSGLPSDRFSAERTGGSVSTLTIQRTQQEDSAVYLCASSLSGTGAVLANVLTFGAGSRLTVL.

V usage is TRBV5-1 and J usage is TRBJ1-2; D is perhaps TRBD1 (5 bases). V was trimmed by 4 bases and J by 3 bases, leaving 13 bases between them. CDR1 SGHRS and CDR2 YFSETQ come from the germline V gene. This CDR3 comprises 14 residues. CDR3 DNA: TGCGCCAGCAGCCACGGGACCGGGGACTATGGCTACACCTTC. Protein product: CASSHGTGDYGYTF. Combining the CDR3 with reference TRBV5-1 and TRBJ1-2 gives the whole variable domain KAGVTQTPRYLIKTRGQQVTLSCSPISGHRSVSWYQQTPGQGLQFLFEYFSETQRNKGNFPGRFSGRQFSNSRSEMNVSTLELGDSALYLCASSHGTGDYGYTFGSGTRLTVV.

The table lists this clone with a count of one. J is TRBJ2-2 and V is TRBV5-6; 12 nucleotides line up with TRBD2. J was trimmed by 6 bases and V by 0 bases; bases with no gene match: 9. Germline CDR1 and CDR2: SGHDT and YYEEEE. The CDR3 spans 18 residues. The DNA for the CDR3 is TGTGCCAGCAGCTTGGAGGCTAGCGGGGGGGCAATTGCCGGGGAGCTGTTTTTT. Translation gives CASSLEASGGAIAGELFF.

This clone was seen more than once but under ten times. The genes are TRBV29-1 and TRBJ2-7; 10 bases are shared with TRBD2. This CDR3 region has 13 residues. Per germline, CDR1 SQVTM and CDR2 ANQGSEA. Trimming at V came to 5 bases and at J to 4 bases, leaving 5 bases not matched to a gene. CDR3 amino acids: CSVRASGSYEQYF. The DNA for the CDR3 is TGCAGCGTTAGGGCTAGCGGGAGTTACGAGCAGTACTTC.

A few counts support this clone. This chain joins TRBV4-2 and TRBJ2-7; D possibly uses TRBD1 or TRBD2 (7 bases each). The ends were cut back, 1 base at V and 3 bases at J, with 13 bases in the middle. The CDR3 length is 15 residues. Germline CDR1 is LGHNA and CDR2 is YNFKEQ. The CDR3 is CASSQGQGGGYEQYF. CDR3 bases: TGTGCCAGCAGCCAAGGACAGGGAGGGGGCTACGAGCAGTACTTC.

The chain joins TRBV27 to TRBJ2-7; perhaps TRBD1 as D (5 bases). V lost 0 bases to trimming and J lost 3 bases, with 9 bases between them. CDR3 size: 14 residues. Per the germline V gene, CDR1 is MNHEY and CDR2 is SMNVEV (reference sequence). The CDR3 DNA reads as TGTGCCAGCAGTTTATCTGGGGCCCTCTACGAGCAGTACTTC. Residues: CASSLSGALYEQYF.

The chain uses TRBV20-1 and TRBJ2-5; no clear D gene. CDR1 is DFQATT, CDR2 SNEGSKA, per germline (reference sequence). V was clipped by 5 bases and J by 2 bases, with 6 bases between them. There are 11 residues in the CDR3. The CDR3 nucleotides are TGCAGTGCTGAACTGCAAGAGACCCAGTACTTC. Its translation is CSAELQETQYF.

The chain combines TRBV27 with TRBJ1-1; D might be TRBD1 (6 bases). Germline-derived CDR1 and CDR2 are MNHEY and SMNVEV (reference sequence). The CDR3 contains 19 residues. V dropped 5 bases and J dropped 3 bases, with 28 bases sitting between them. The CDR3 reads CASSPSGGRRGSLDTEAFF. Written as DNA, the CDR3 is TGTGCCAGCAGTCCCAGTGGGGGGCGCAGGGGTAGCTTGGACACTGAAGCTTTCTTT.

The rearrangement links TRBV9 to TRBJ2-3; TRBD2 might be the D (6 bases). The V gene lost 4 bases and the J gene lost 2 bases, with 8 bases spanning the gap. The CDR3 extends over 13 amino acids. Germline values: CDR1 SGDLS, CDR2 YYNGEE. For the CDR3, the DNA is TGTGCCAGCAGCCGGGACTTCACAGATACGCAGTATTTT. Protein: CASSRDFTDTQYF.

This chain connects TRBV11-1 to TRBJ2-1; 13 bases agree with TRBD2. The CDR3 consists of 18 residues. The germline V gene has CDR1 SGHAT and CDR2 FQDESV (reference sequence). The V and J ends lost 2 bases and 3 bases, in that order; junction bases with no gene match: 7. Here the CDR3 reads CASSLRLAGGPFYNEQFF. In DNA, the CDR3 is TGTGCCAGCAGCTTAAGACTAGCGGGGGGTCCTTTCTACAATGAGCAGTTCTTC.

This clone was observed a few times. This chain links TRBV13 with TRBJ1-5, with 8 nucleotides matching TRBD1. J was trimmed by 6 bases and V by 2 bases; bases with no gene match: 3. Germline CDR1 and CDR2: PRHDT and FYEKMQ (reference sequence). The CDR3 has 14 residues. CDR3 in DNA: TGTGCCAGCAGCTTATCAGGGGGCGGTCAGCCCCAGCATTTT. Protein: CASSLSGGGQPQHF.

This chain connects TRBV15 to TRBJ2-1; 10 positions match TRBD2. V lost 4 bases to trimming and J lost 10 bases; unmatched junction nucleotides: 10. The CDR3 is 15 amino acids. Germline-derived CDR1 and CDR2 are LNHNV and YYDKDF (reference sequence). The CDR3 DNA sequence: TGTGCCACCAGCAAGCTGGGTAGCGGGAGGAGGGAGCAGTTCTTC. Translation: CATSKLGSGRREQFF.

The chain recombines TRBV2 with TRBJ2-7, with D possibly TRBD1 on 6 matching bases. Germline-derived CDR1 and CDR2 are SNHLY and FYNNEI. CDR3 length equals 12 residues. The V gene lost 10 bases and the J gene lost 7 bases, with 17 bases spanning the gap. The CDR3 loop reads CAKMDSVGEQYF. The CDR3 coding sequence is TGTGCCAAAATGGACAGTGTAGGGGAGCAGTACTTC. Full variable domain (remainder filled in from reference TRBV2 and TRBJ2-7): EPEVTQTPSHQVTQMGQEVILRCVPISNHLYFYWYRQILGQKVEFLVSFYNNEISEKSEIFDDQFSVERPDGSNFTLKIRSTKLEDSAMYFCAKMDSVGEQYFGPGTRLTVT.

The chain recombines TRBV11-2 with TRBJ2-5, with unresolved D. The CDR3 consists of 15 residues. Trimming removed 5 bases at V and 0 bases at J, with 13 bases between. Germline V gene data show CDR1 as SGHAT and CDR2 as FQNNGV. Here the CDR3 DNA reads TGTGCCAGCAGCCGTATGACTTTGTACCAAGAGACCCAGTACTTC. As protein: CASSRMTLYQETQYF.

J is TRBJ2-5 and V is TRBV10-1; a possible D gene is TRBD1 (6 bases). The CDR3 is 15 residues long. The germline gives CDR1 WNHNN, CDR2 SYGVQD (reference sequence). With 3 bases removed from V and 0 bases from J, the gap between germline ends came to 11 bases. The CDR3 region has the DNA TGCGCCAGCAGTGAACCGGGACACCACCAAGAGACCCAGTACTTC. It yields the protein CASSEPGHHQETQYF.

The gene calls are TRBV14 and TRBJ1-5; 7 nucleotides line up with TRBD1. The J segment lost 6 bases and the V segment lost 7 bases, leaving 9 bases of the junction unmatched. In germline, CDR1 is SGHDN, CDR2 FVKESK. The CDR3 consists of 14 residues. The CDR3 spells CASTYKGASQPQHF. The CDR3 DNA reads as TGTGCCAGCACCTACAAGGGGGCAAGTCAGCCCCAGCATTTT.

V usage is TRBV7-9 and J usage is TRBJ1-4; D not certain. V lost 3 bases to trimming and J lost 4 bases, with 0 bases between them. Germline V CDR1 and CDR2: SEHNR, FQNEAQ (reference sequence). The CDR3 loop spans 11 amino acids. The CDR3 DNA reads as TGTGCCAGCAGCTTTAATGAAAAACTGTTTTTT. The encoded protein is CASSFNEKLFF.

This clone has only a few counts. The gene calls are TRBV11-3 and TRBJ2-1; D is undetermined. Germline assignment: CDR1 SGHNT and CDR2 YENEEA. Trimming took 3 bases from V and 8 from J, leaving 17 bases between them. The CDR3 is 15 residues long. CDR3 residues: CASSFLAPPLDEQFF. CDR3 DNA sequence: TGTGCCAGCAGCTTCCTCGCGCCCCCGCTTGATGAGCAGTTCTTC.

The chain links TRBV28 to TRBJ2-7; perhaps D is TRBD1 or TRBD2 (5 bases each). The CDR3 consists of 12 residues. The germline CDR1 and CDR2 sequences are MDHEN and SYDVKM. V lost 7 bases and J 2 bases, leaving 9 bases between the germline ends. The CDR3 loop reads CASKRGPYEQYF. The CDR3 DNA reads TGTGCCAGCAAACGGGGACCCTACGAGCAGTACTTC.